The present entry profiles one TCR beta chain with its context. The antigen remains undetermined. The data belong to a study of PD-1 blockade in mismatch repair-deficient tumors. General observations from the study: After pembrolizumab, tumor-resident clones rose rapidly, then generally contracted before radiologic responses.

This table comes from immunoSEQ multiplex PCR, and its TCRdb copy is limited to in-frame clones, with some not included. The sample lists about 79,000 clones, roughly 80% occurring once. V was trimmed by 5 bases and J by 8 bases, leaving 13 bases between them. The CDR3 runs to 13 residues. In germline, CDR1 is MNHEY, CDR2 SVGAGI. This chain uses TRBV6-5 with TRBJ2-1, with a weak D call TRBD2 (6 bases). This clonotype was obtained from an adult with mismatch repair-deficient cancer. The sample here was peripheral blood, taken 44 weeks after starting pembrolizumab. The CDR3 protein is CASSLPSAHEQFF. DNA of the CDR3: TGTGCCAGCAGTCTCCCTAGCGCCCATGAGCAGTTCTTC.